This T cell receptor (beta chain) was recovered during a study of blood T cell repertoires in COVID-19. At the level of the study: Italy, Spain and the United States were the sources of the convalescent and acute COVID-19 samples. From T cells, B-cell-depleted T cells, or PBMCs came the material, which was cDNA or gDNA.

This CDR3 has 13 amino acids. V was cut by 5 bases and J by 3 bases, with 11 bases left in between. Germline V gene sequence: CDR1 SGHRS, CDR2 YFSETQ. In the authors' methods: Cell counts per sample came from amplifying reference gene primers. Sequenced by immunoSEQ multiplex PCR; TCRdb stores in-frame clones only, minus some. From that table come the V and J calls and clone size; the DNA was used to work out D and trimming. The sample has around 210,000 clones, over 75% seen once; the top ten hold 4.5% to 6%. In Seattle, patients joined the study during active infection and were tracked longitudinally.

The origin of this receptor is a man in his fifties with COVID-19, enrolled during active disease. V is TRBV5-1 and J is TRBJ2-5; no firm D call. Sequenced input: peripheral blood. The CDR3: CASSNRNKETQYF. DNA of the CDR3: TGCGCCAGCAGTAACAGAAATAAAGAGACCCAGTACTTC.